Listed here are 32 T cell receptor beta chains from one sample, sequenced in a study of Graves' ophthalmopathy and Graves' hyperthyroidism. The sequenced template was RNA, covering the TCR beta CDR3 region. The library came from an HTBI-primed first-round RT-PCR and a second-round multiplex PCR. TCRdb independently ran MiXCR on the multiplex PCR reads; one entry per CDR3 protein. The sample consists of around 170,000 distinct CDR3 sequences, around two fifths of them appearing once. Sample: peripheral blood. The source is a woman aged 40 to 50 with Graves' ophthalmopathy.

The V gene is TRBV6-2 or TRBV6-3, the J gene TRBJ2-7; D may be TRBD2 (6 bases). CDR3 length: 16 residues. Deletions cut 6 bases from V and 6 bases from J, with 24 bases between. Per the germline V gene, CDR1 is MNHEY and CDR2 is SVGEGT. CDR3 nucleotide sequence: TGTGCCAGCAGGGGACTGGACGGAACTACCCGCGGCGAGCAGTACTTC. Amino acids: CASRGLDGTTRGEQYF.

This clonotype showed up just once. This chain joins TRBV19 and TRBJ2-2, with D maybe TRBD2 (5 bases). Trimming took 6 bases from V and 5 from J, leaving 10 bases between them. Germline CDR1 and CDR2: LNHDA and SQIVND (reference sequence). CDR3 length: 13 amino acids. The CDR3 loop is CASRDRGTGELFF. For the CDR3, the DNA is TGTGCCAGTAGGGACCGGGGAACCGGGGAGCTGTTTTTT.

Ten or more counts support this clonotype. The rearrangement joins TRBV19 to TRBJ1-2; 7 bases line up with TRBD1. Looked up from germline, CDR1 is LNHDA and CDR2 is SQIVND (reference sequence). Trimming removed 3 bases from V and 5 bases from J; junction bases left unmatched: 3. The CDR3 length is 13 residues. The CDR3 DNA reads as TGTGCCAGTAGTATTGGGACAGAATATGGCTACACCTTC. This gives the protein CASSIGTEYGYTF.

This clonotype was observed at least ten times. The V call is TRBV12-3 or TRBV12-4, the J call TRBJ1-2; D is possibly TRBD1 (6 bases). The CDR3 is made up of 14 amino acids. V lost 2 bases to trimming and J lost 6 bases, with 13 bases between them. CDR3 amino acids: CASSLPGQKDGYTF. In DNA form, the CDR3 reads TGTGCCAGCAGTTTACCCGGACAGAAAGATGGCTACACCTTC.

This clonotype was seen many times. The rearrangement links TRBV5-1 to TRBJ2-5; 9 bases agree with TRBD2. J lost 1 base, V lost 4 bases, and 5 bases had no gene match. This CDR3 contains 15 residues. The V gene's germline CDR1 is SGHRS and CDR2 YFSETQ. CDR3 region: CASSPGTSFQETQYF. The DNA of the CDR3 is TGCGCCAGCAGCCCCGGGACTAGCTTCCAAGAGACCCAGTACTTC.

This clonotype was detected ten times or more. The chain has TRBV12-3 or TRBV12-4 and TRBJ1-5; 7 bases are a match to TRBD1. Germline trimming cut 3 bases from V and 4 bases from J; bases unmatched to any gene: 6. The CDR3 consists of 15 residues. CDR3 amino acids: CASSFLGQSNQPQHF. CDR3 DNA sequence: TGTGCCAGCAGTTTCTTGGGACAGTCGAATCAGCCCCAGCATTTT.

The rearrangement uses TRBV6-1 and TRBJ2-7, with D uncertain. Germline-derived CDR1 and CDR2 are MNHNS and SASEGT. This CDR3 is built from 13 residues. V was cut by 4 bases and J by 4 bases, with 11 bases left in between. The CDR3 DNA reads TGTGCCAGCAGTGTTAACTTGGGGTACGAGCAGTACTTC. It is translated as CASSVNLGYEQYF.

Ten or more counts support this clonotype. The rearrangement joins TRBV28 to TRBJ2-7; D is ambiguous. This CDR3 region has 13 residues. Germline values: CDR1 MDHEN, CDR2 SYDVKM. Trimming took off 5 bases at V and 0 bases at J, with 8 bases between the two ends. CDR3 sequence: CASSVINSYEQYF. The DNA of the CDR3 is TGTGCCAGCAGTGTTATAAACTCCTACGAGCAGTACTTC.

The table lists this clonotype with many counts. The gene calls are TRBV7-3 and TRBJ2-5; D is perhaps TRBD1 or TRBD2 (5 bases each). Between the trimmed V and J ends, which lost 5 bases and 5 bases, there was a span of 12 bases. This CDR3 has 13 residues. Germline CDR1 and CDR2: SGHTA and FQGTGA. The CDR3 DNA reads TGTGCCAGCAGCGTGAACGAGGGGGAGACCCAGTACTTC. Protein product: CASSVNEGETQYF.

This chain joins TRBV6-1 and TRBJ2-7; maybe TRBD1 (6 bases). Trimming pared 6 bases from V and 3 bases from J, leaving 15 bases between. Germline CDR1 is MNHNS and CDR2 is SASEGT. This CDR3 contains 14 residues. The CDR3 region is CASSPRGYGYEQYF. CDR3 nucleotides: TGTGCCAGCAGCCCGAGGGGGTACGGCTACGAGCAGTACTTC.

This chain links TRBV19 with TRBJ2-4; D gene ambiguous. Trimming left V 6 bases short and J 4 bases short, with 10 bases between. Germline assignment: CDR1 LNHDA and CDR2 SQIVND (reference sequence). The CDR3 has 13 amino acids. DNA of the CDR3: TGTGCCAGTAGGGGCAGTCTAAAAAACATTCAGTACTTC. As protein: CASRGSLKNIQYF.

This clonotype occurred many times. CDR3 coding DNA: TGTGCCAGCACCGACCCTCCTCCGGGACAGGGGGTTTCAGAGACCCAGTACTTC. The encoded protein is CASTDPPPGQGVSETQYF. This chain connects TRBV12-3 or TRBV12-4 to TRBJ2-5; 11 bases agree with TRBD1. V trimming: 7 bases; J trimming: 4 bases; junction bases outside the gene matches: 17. This CDR3 comprises 18 residues.

The genes are TRBV27 and TRBJ2-7; D remains unclear. The length of the CDR3 is 13 residues. Germline V gene sequence: CDR1 MNHEY, CDR2 SMNVEV (reference sequence). Deletions cut 8 bases from V and 0 bases from J, with 11 bases between. The CDR3 DNA is TGTGCCAGCCGATGGGGTCGCTCCTACGAGCAGTACTTC. Translated: CASRWGRSYEQYF.

The chain combines TRBV19 with TRBJ2-1; D gene ambiguous. Germline V lookup: CDR1 LNHDA, CDR2 SQIVND (reference sequence). V lost 7 bases, J lost 0 bases, and 10 bases lay in between. There are 14 residues in the CDR3. This CDR3 reads CASTPPPSYNEQFF. CDR3 DNA sequence: TGTGCCAGTACCCCCCCCCCCTCCTACAATGAGCAGTTCTTC. Drawing the rest from reference TRBV19 and TRBJ2-1, the complete variable domain is DGGITQSPKYLFRKEGQNVTLSCEQNLNHDAMYWYRQDPGQGLRLIYYSQIVNDFQKGDIAEGYSVSREKKESFPLTVTSAQKNPTAFYLCASTPPPSYNEQFFGPGTRLTVL.

This clonotype was counted at least ten times. The rearrangement joins TRBV4-1 to TRBJ2-7; D ambiguous. This CDR3 spans 13 amino acids. Germline values: CDR1 MGHRA, CDR2 YSYEKL. Trimming left V 1 base short and J 6 bases short, with 10 bases between. The CDR3 is CASSQVSGSEQYF. CDR3 DNA sequence: TGCGCCAGCAGCCAAGTGAGTGGGTCCGAGCAGTACTTC.

This clonotype was picked up many times. The chain joins TRBV6-2 or TRBV6-3 to TRBJ2-6; TRBD1 might be the D (6 bases). The CDR3 extends over 18 amino acids. Germline values: CDR1 MNHEY, CDR2 SVGEGT. V was cut by 6 bases and J by 0 bases, with 18 bases left in between. For the CDR3, the DNA is TGTGCCAGCAGCCCCCTCATCGGGACATTCTCTGGGGCCAACGTCCTGACTTTC. It encodes CASSPLIGTFSGANVLTF.

This clonotype was picked up many times. A much larger clonotype is one base distant, so this may be a read error. This rearrangement joins TRBV6-6 to TRBJ1-5; no clear D gene. The CDR3 has 12 amino acids. V was pared by 6 bases and J by 0 bases, with 3 bases between. CDR1 and CDR2 (germline): MNHNY, SVGAGI (reference sequence). The CDR3 here is CASRASNQPQHF. CDR3 nucleotide sequence: TGTGCCAGCAGGGCTAGCAATCAGCCCCAGCATTTT.

There are many counts of this clonotype. The gene calls are TRBV4-1 and TRBJ2-7, with D tentatively TRBD2 (6 bases). Germline V gives CDR1 MGHRA, CDR2 YSYEKL. The CDR3 length is 16 residues. V lost 1 base and J 2 bases, leaving 15 bases between the germline ends. The CDR3 spells CASSQVGGTDTYEQYF. The CDR3 DNA is TGCGCCAGCAGCCAAGTTGGCGGGACGGATACCTACGAGCAGTACTTC.

This clonotype was counted at least ten times. This sequence joins TRBV12-3 or TRBV12-4 and TRBJ1-5; the D gene is possibly TRBD1 (6 bases). The CDR3 has 15 residues. Trimming left V 5 bases short and J 11 bases short, with 22 bases between. The CDR3 DNA is TGTGCCAGCAGTACCCGGGACTCGGGGGCGCGGTCCCAGCATTTT. Amino acids: CASSTRDSGARSQHF.

This clonotype was counted many times. This rearrangement joins TRBV3-1 to TRBJ1-1; D is ambiguous. Germline CDR1 reads LGHDT; CDR2 reads YNNKEL (reference sequence). The germline V and J ends were trimmed by 0 bases and 5 bases, with 10 bases remaining between them. CDR3 length equals 14 residues. CDR3 nucleotides: TGTGCCAGCAGCCAAGATCCCGGGAGAACTGAAGCTTTCTTT. Translating it yields CASSQDPGRTEAFF.

This sequence joins TRBV29-1 and TRBJ2-5; D remains unclear. Germline V lookup: CDR1 SQVTM, CDR2 ANQGSEA. This CDR3 spans 12 amino acids. Trimming left V 6 bases short and J 1 base short, with 9 bases between. CDR3 bases: TGCAGCGTAGCCCCAGCCCAAGAGACCCAGTACTTC. Encoded protein: CSVAPAQETQYF.

This clonotype was counted many times. J is TRBJ1-2 and V is TRBV29-1; TRBD1 matches at 7 bases. V trimming: 3 bases; J trimming: 6 bases; junction bases outside the gene matches: 4. The germline V gene has CDR1 SQVTM and CDR2 ANQGSEA. The CDR3 spans 12 residues. The CDR3 bases are TGCAGCGTTGAGGGACAGTGGGATGGCTACACCTTC. Protein sequence: CSVEGQWDGYTF.

CDR3 nucleotide sequence: TGTGCCTGGAGTCCCAGCGACAATCAGCCCCAGCATTTT. Its protein is CAWSPSDNQPQHF. J is TRBJ1-5 and V is TRBV30; no definite D call. Between the trimmed V and J ends, which lost 2 bases and 3 bases, there was a span of 8 bases. The germline V gene encodes CDR1 GTSNPN and CDR2 SVGIG (reference sequence). This CDR3 is 13 amino acids long. Full variable domain (rest looked up from reference TRBV30 and TRBJ1-5): SQTIHQWPATLVQPVGSPLSLECTVEGTSNPNLYWYRQAAGRGLQLLFYSVGIGQISSEVPQNLSASRPQDRQFILSSKKLLLSDSGFYLCAWSPSDNQPQHFGDGTRLSIL.

There are many counts of this clonotype. The rearrangement links TRBV7-9 to TRBJ1-2, with 8 bases lining up with TRBD1. The CDR3 has 13 amino acids. CDR1 is SEHNR and CDR2 is FQNEAQ in the germline V gene (reference sequence). V was pared by 8 bases and J by 5 bases, with 7 bases of the junction left unmatched. CDR3 in amino acids: CASGRDRTYGYTF. DNA for the CDR3: TGTGCCAGCGGTCGGGACAGGACTTATGGCTACACCTTC.

The chain carries TRBV6-1 and TRBJ1-5, with a weak D call TRBD1 (5 bases). The CDR3 covers 15 residues. Germline lookup yields CDR1 MNHNS and CDR2 SASEGT. Trimming took off 4 bases at V and 3 bases at J, with 13 bases between the two ends. The CDR3 loop reads CASSGASGVNQPQHF. CDR3 DNA: TGTGCCAGCAGTGGAGCCTCGGGGGTCAATCAGCCCCAGCATTTT.

The V gene is TRBV6-2 or TRBV6-3, the J gene TRBJ2-2, with D tentatively TRBD1 (6 bases). Germline values: CDR1 MNHEY, CDR2 SVGEGT. The CDR3 is 18 residues long. With 0 bases removed from V and 0 bases from J, the gap between germline ends came to 14 bases. In DNA form, the CDR3 reads TGTGCCAGCAGTTACTCAGCTTACAGGGAGCCGAACACCGGGGAGCTGTTTTTT. Translating gives CASSYSAYREPNTGELFF.

This clonotype was counted many times. This chain links TRBV15 with TRBJ2-2, with D unclear. CDR1 LNHNV and CDR2 YYDKDF come from the germline V gene (reference sequence). Trimming stripped 5 bases from V and 3 bases from J, with 10 bases between. The CDR3 spans 14 residues. This CDR3 is CATSARKDTGELFF. CDR3 DNA sequence: TGTGCCACCAGCGCCAGGAAGGACACCGGGGAGCTGTTTTTT.

This rearrangement joins TRBV6-2 or TRBV6-3 to TRBJ2-2; TRBD2 might be the D (5 bases). In germline, CDR1 is MNHEY, CDR2 SVGEGT. Trimming removed 2 bases at V and 0 bases at J, with 10 bases between. The CDR3 totals 16 residues. CDR3 in amino acids: CASSYAGVTNTGELFF. CDR3 nucleotides: TGTGCCAGCAGTTACGCCGGGGTAACGAACACCGGGGAGCTGTTTTTT.

The chain combines TRBV13 with TRBJ2-7; D tentatively reads TRBD1 or TRBD2 (6 bases each). Germline CDR1 reads PRHDT; CDR2 reads FYEKMQ (reference sequence). There are 13 residues in the CDR3. V lost 0 bases and J 9 bases, leaving 12 bases between the germline ends. CDR3 loop: CASSLGRGDVQYF. CDR3 coding DNA: TGTGCCAGCAGCTTAGGGAGGGGGGATGTGCAGTACTTC.

The table lists this clonotype with a few counts. The CDR3 loop reads CASSYDTYAFF. The CDR3 region has the DNA TGTGCCAGCAGCTATGACACCTACGCTTTCTTT. The rearrangement uses TRBV6-2 or TRBV6-3 and TRBJ1-1; D is ambiguous. Trimming took 6 bases from V and 11 from J, leaving 13 bases between them. Germline lookup yields CDR1 MNHEY and CDR2 SVGEGT. The CDR3 extends over 11 amino acids.

This clonotype was detected ten times or more. The V gene is TRBV11-3, the J gene TRBJ1-2; 7 bases match TRBD1. V lost 5 bases to trimming and J lost 4 bases; unmatched junction nucleotides: 7. The CDR3 covers 14 residues. The germline CDR1 and CDR2 sequences are SGHNT and YENEEA. The CDR3 is CASSPRTGAYGYTF. The CDR3 nucleotides are TGTGCCAGCAGCCCGCGGACAGGAGCCTATGGCTACACCTTC.

The chain combines TRBV20-1 with TRBJ2-7, with D hard to call. V was shortened by 1 base and J by 4 bases, with 8 bases between the two germline ends. The CDR3 runs 12 residues. The germline CDR1 and CDR2 sequences are DFQATT and SNEGSKA (reference sequence). The CDR3: CSARGRQYEQYF. DNA of the CDR3: TGCAGTGCTAGAGGGCGGCAGTACGAGCAGTACTTC.